Below, 17 T cell receptor beta chains from the same sample are listed, as sequenced in a study of T cells in Graves' hyperthyroidism and ophthalmopathy. The CDR3 regions of TCR beta were amplified from RNA transcripts. The HTBI primer set served for first-round RT-PCR of the TCR CDR3. TCRdb ran MiXCR on the multiplex PCR reads and lists one entry per CDR3 protein. The table lists 500,000 to 650,000 distinct CDR3 sequences, 14% of them singletons. The material sequenced was blood. These receptors came from a woman aged 45-65 years with Graves' ophthalmopathy.

This clonotype has a count of ten or more. The chain recombines TRBV7-3 with TRBJ2-1; 9 nucleotides agree with TRBD1. This CDR3 contains 17 residues. CDR1 and CDR2 from the germline V gene are SGHTA and FQGTGA. The ends lost 4 bases at V and 1 base at J; junction bases unmatched: 8. This chain's CDR3 is CASSSSTGGPSYNEQFF. DNA of the CDR3: TGTGCCAGCAGCTCCTCCACAGGGGGCCCGTCCTACAATGAGCAGTTCTTC.

This clonotype was detected ten times or more. The chain combines TRBV27 with TRBJ1-6, with D possibly matching TRBD1 (6 bases). V lost 5 bases, J lost 10 bases, and 15 bases lay in between. This CDR3 has 14 amino acids. Germline V gene lookup returns CDR1 MNHEY and CDR2 SMNVEV (reference sequence). The CDR3 nucleotides read TGTGCCAGCAGTCTACTCGGGGGCCTGTCACCCCTCCACTTT. Protein sequence: CASSLLGGLSPLHF.

The sample holds many counts of this clonotype. This chain uses TRBV20-1 with TRBJ2-5; D may be TRBD2 (6 bases). Trimming stripped 6 bases from V and 4 bases from J, with 12 bases between. Germline V CDR1 and CDR2: DFQATT, SNEGSKA (reference sequence). This CDR3 has 12 residues. The CDR3 here is CSALWGGETQYF. CDR3 DNA sequence: TGCAGTGCCCTCTGGGGAGGAGAGACCCAGTACTTC.

The sample holds many counts of this clonotype. The V call is TRBV6-2 or TRBV6-3, the J call TRBJ2-7; a weak D match, TRBD1 (5 bases). Germline CDR1 is MNHEY and CDR2 is SVGEGT. CDR3 length: 15 residues. Trimming stripped 4 bases from V and 3 bases from J, with 16 bases between. Written as DNA, the CDR3 is TGTGCCAGCAGTTTTAGGGGATTAAAGCACTACGAGCAGTACTTC. Translating it yields CASSFRGLKHYEQYF.

This chain joins TRBV11-2 and TRBJ2-7; possibly TRBD2 for D (5 bases). The CDR3 is 13 amino acids. The germline gives CDR1 SGHAT, CDR2 FQNNGV. The V end was cut by 4 bases, the J end by 2 bases, with 9 bases between. CDR3 amino acids: CASSSSTAYEQYF. The CDR3 DNA sequence: TGTGCCAGCAGCTCTAGCACCGCCTACGAGCAGTACTTC.

This clonotype has ten or more counts. The chain couples TRBV30 to TRBJ2-2, with TRBD1 identical over 8 bases. V shed 3 bases, J shed 6 bases, and the junction held 12 bases outside the gene matches. The CDR3 is 16 residues long. Per the germline V gene, CDR1 is GTSNPN and CDR2 is SVGIG (reference sequence). The CDR3 bases are TGTGCCTGGAGGGCAGCAGGGGGCAGCTTCTCCGGGGAGCTGTTTTTT. Its translation is CAWRAAGGSFSGELFF.

At least ten counts were recorded for this clonotype. V is TRBV7-9 and J is TRBJ1-1; tentatively, D is TRBD1 (6 bases). CDR1 SEHNR and CDR2 FQNEAQ come from the germline V gene (reference sequence). V was clipped by 5 bases and J by 3 bases, with 16 bases between them. This CDR3 spans 15 amino acids. CDR3: CASSGRDKGHTEAFF. CDR3 bases: TGTGCCAGCAGCGGCCGGGACAAGGGCCACACTGAAGCTTTCTTT.

This clonotype was observed many times. The chain recombines TRBV19 with TRBJ2-7; weak D call: TRBD1 (6 bases). The CDR3 runs to 13 residues. The V gene lost 6 bases and the J gene lost 3 bases, with 12 bases spanning the gap. The germline CDR1 and CDR2 sequences are LNHDA and SQIVND (reference sequence). For the CDR3, the DNA is TGTGCCAGTAGCAGACGGACAGTCTACGAGCAGTACTTC. It encodes CASSRRTVYEQYF.

As to this clonotype: This may stem from a read error, because a much larger clone lies one nucleotide away. The chain has TRBV6-5 and TRBJ2-5, with TRBD1 identical over 8 bases. This CDR3 is 16 amino acids long. CDR1 is MNHEY and CDR2 is SVGAGI in the germline V gene. In nucleotides, the CDR3 is TGTGCCGGCAGTTCCTGGACAGGGACGTACCAAGAGACCCAGTACTTC. The encoded protein is CAGSSWTGTYQETQYF.

There are many counts of this clonotype. This chain uses TRBV5-1 with TRBJ2-1, with 10 positions matching TRBD2. Unmatched junction bases numbered 5, after V lost 4 bases and J lost 1 base. Germline values: CDR1 SGHRS, CDR2 YFSETQ. The CDR3 is made up of 16 amino acids. CDR3 bases: TGCGCCAGCAGCACGGGACTAGCGAATTCCTACAATGAGCAGTTCTTC. It specifies CASSTGLANSYNEQFF.

This clonotype was found many times. The chain joins TRBV2 to TRBJ2-3, with TRBD1 matching 9 bases. Losses at the gene ends were 9 bases for V and 6 bases for J; bases not matched to a gene: 10. Per germline, CDR1 SNHLY and CDR2 FYNNEI. CDR3 length: 14 residues. The CDR3 DNA reads TGTGCCAGTAGACAGGGGGAACCAGGGGATACGCAGTATTTT. This codes for CASRQGEPGDTQYF.

This clonotype has a count of ten or more. The V gene is TRBV20-1, the J gene TRBJ2-7; 10 bases are shared with TRBD2. This CDR3 contains 15 residues. The junction had 10 bases not matched to a gene; V was cut back by 3 bases and J by 5 bases. CDR1 and CDR2 (germline): DFQATT, SNEGSKA (reference sequence). The CDR3 protein is CSASTRASGSHEQYF. The CDR3 DNA reads TGCAGTGCTAGCACCCGGGCTAGCGGGAGCCACGAGCAGTACTTC.

As regards this clonotype: This may be a read error: a much more frequent sequence differs by one nucleotide. This chain joins TRBV28 and TRBJ1-1; 11 positions match TRBD1. Germline values: CDR1 MDHEN, CDR2 SYDVKM. The CDR3 consists of 16 residues. Trimming removed 1 base from V and 7 bases from J; junction bases left unmatched: 8. The CDR3 loop is CASSLLGQGVDDEAFF. For the CDR3, the DNA is TGTGCCAGCAGTTTATTGGGACAGGGGGTCGATGATGAAGCTTTCTTT.

About this clonotype itself: The junction and the germline gene differ at one end; a read error may be behind it. V and J are TRBV19 and TRBJ1-5, with D unclear. The germline CDR1 and CDR2 sequences are LNHDA and SQIVND (reference sequence). CDR3 size: 17 residues. The CDR3 sequence is CASSIPVNSYSDQPQHF. The CDR3, as DNA: TGTGCCAGTAGTATACCGGTAAATAGTTATAGCGATCAGCCCCAGCATTTT.

At least ten counts were recorded for this clonotype. The chain recombines TRBV18 with TRBJ2-7, with no clear D. In germline, CDR1 is KGHSH, CDR2 LQKENI. CDR3 length: 13 residues. V lost 2 bases, J lost 4 bases, and 9 bases lay in between. Here the CDR3 DNA reads TGTGCCAGCTCACCAGTGGGGAAATACGAGCAGTACTTC. This gives the protein CASSPVGKYEQYF. The full variable domain, with the rest looked up from reference TRBV18 and TRBJ2-7, is NAGVMQNPRHLVRRRGQEARLRCSPMKGHSHVYWYRQLPEEGLKFMVYLQKENIIDESGMPKERFSAEFPKEGPSILRIQQVVRGDSAAYFCASSPVGKYEQYFGPGTRLTVT.

This clonotype came up many times. The chain joins TRBV2 to TRBJ1-2; D is perhaps TRBD1 (5 bases). Looked up from germline, CDR1 is SNHLY and CDR2 is FYNNEI. Trimming pared 7 bases from V and 5 bases from J, leaving 26 bases between. The length of the CDR3 is 17 residues. The CDR3, as DNA: TGTGCCAGCACCACGATTGGGTCCGGGACGATGAGATATGGCTACACCTTC. Translation gives CASTTIGSGTMRYGYTF.

CDR3 residues: CASSEQGFHGYTF. The CDR3 DNA reads as TGCGCCAGCAGCGAACAGGGGTTCCATGGCTACACCTTC. The rearrangement links TRBV4-1 to TRBJ1-2; 7 bases match TRBD1. CDR3 length: 13 residues. Germline trimming cut 5 bases from V and 6 bases from J; bases unmatched to any gene: 6. The germline CDR1 and CDR2 sequences are MGHRA and YSYEKL.